A selection of T cell receptor beta chains follows, all from one sample in a study of cytomegalovirus exposure and HLA in healthy donors. TCRdb's table, derived via immunoSEQ multiplex PCR, lists solely in-frame clones and lacks some. The sample records under 200,000 clones, 77% being singletons. The sequenced sample consisted of PBMCs. These receptors were taken from a woman in her 40s in good health and CMV-seropositive. CDR3s include the opening cysteine and the closing phenylalanine or tryptophan.

J	V	CDR3
TRBJ2-5	TRBV2	CASSVVRQETQYF
TRBJ2-3	TRBV7-7	CASSLGLAGSTQYF
TRBJ2-5	TRBV18	CASSPGQGSQETQYF
TRBJ1-1	TRBV28	CASSPGRGNTEAFF
TRBJ2-2	TRBV7-6	CASSLDSGGNTGELFF
TRBJ1-2	TRBV4-3	CASSQSGTSSGYTF
TRBJ1-5	TRBV7-8	CASSREPGYQQQPQHF
TRBJ1-3	TRBV2	CARGQAGNTIYF
TRBJ1-1	TRBV11-3	CASSPYTEAFF
TRBJ2-3	TRBV5-1	CASSLGQLVGSDTQYF